These 6 T cell receptor beta chains share one sample of origin, sequenced in a study of vaccination effects on CD4 cells after COVID-19. These TCRs are of unknown antigen specificity. Prior to sequencing, the ViraFEST assay stimulated PBMC with viral peptide pools, which expanded the antigen-specific CD4+ T cells. Culturing for roughly 9 days preceded CD4+ T cell isolation. Vaccination of participants consisted of two doses of either the BNT162b2 or mRNA-1273 vaccine. Clones were sequenced by immunoSEQ multiplex PCR, and TCRdb holds only the in-frame ones, with some missing. The repertoire holds some 22,000 clones, with under 80% as singletons. The sequenced sample was CD4+ T cells from PBMCs cultured with HCoV-NL63 spike peptides, obtained after COVID-19 vaccination. Receptor source: a human donor who received a COVID-19 vaccine.

The CDR3 loop is CASSPRENNEKLFF. DNA for the CDR3: TGTGCCAGCAGCCCCCGGGAGAATAATGAAAAACTGTTTTTT. The chain is built from TRBV6-5 and TRBJ1-4; D unresolved. The CDR3 is 14 residues long. Germline CDR1 is MNHEY and CDR2 is SVGAGI. V was shortened by 6 bases and J by 4 bases, with 12 bases between the two germline ends.

In nucleotides, the CDR3 is TGTGCTAGTACCCATCCTAGGGGGACAGCGACATACGAGCAGTACTTC. The encoded protein is CASTHPRGTATYEQYF. The rearrangement uses TRBV12-5 and TRBJ2-7; 7 nucleotides line up with TRBD1. The CDR3 has 16 residues. The germline gives CDR1 LGHNT, CDR2 FRNRAP. After removal of 8 bases from V and 4 bases from J, the junction contained 17 bases not matched to a gene.

The table lists this clone with a count of one. The rearrangement joins TRBV27 to TRBJ2-1; D is unresolved. Germline assignment: CDR1 MNHEY and CDR2 SMNVEV (reference sequence). Trimming took off 1 base at V and 0 bases at J, with 13 bases between the two ends. The length of the CDR3 is 17 residues. The CDR3: CASSLWGSPSSYNEQFF. CDR3 DNA sequence: TGTGCCAGCAGTTTATGGGGTAGCCCGAGCTCCTACAATGAGCAGTTCTTC.

CDR3 DNA sequence: TGCAGTGCTCAGGTCCGGGTAGGGGCTTTCTTT. Amino acids: CSAQVRVGAFF. The genes are TRBV20-1 and TRBJ1-1; D ambiguous. The V end was cut by 5 bases, the J end by 11 bases, with 15 bases between. The CDR3 totals 11 residues. Germline V gene sequence: CDR1 DFQATT, CDR2 SNEGSKA (reference sequence).

This chain links TRBV5-6 with TRBJ2-1; D is possibly TRBD2 (5 bases). CDR1 and CDR2 (germline): SGHDT, YYEEEE. The CDR3 extends over 16 amino acids. V shed 1 base and J shed 4 bases, with 15 bases lying between them. The CDR3 here is CASSLKVARGYNEQFF. Here the CDR3 DNA reads TGTGCCAGCAGCTTGAAGGTAGCCCGGGGTTACAATGAGCAGTTCTTC.

The table lists this clone with a few counts. V gene TRBV24-1 combines with J gene TRBJ2-1; D might be TRBD1 (6 bases). Trimming cost V 4 bases and J 1 base, with 10 bases left between them. The CDR3 spans 15 residues. Looked up from germline, CDR1 is KGHDR and CDR2 is SFDVKD. The CDR3: CATSEQTGSYNEQFF. The CDR3 bases are TGTGCCACCAGTGAACAGACAGGTTCCTACAATGAGCAGTTCTTC.